This entry is about one T cell receptor (beta chain). The antigen is unknown. The record originates from a study of graft-versus-host responses after intestinal transplantation. Overall study: Each transplant was multivisceral, liver-intestinal, or isolated intestinal.

The V gene's germline CDR1 is PRHDT and CDR2 FYEKMQ (reference sequence). The CDR3 is made up of 15 amino acids. J was trimmed by 4 bases and V by 4 bases; bases with no gene match: 5. Profiled with immunoSEQ multiplex PCR; TCRdb holds only in-frame clones, not every one. The sample lists tens of thousands of clones, around 90% occurring once. The chain has TRBV13 and TRBJ2-1; 9 bases fit TRBD2. The sample consisted of unstimulated CD8+ T cells sorted from spleen or lymph node cells, taken before intestinal transplant. This TCR derives from a human donor who received an intestinal transplant. CDR3 loop: CASSSPGLAYNEQFF. The CDR3 DNA reads TGTGCCAGCAGCTCTCCGGGACTAGCATACAATGAGCAGTTCTTC.